The present entry profiles one T cell receptor (beta chain) with its context. TCRdb redid the calling of the 5' RACE reads with MiXCR, one entry per CDR3 protein. In the table there are tens of thousands of distinct CDR3 sequences, about an eighth of which are singletons. The data were obtained in a study of neurological immune-mediated disorders. The CDR3 spans 14 residues. Unmatched junction bases numbered 6, after V lost 8 bases and J lost 7 bases. Input material: PBMCs. J is TRBJ1-6 and V is TRBV12-3 or TRBV12-4, with 9 bases fitting TRBD1. This TCR derives from a female donor in good health. The CDR3 DNA sequence: TGTGCCAGCCGGACAGGGGCCAACAATTCACCCCTCCACTTT. This translates into CASRTGANNSPLHF.